The 32 T cell receptor beta chains below come from one sample, sequenced in a study of T-cell reconstitution after alpha-beta-depleted transplantation in children. For TCRbeta, the library was prepared with unique molecular identifiers. TCRdb reprocessed the PCR reads with MiXCR, giving one entry per CDR3 protein. The sample shows around 420,000 distinct CDR3 sequences, about 17% of them seen only once. This specimen consisted of PBMCs, mostly from graft donor cells, obtained 360 days after TCRalphabeta/CD19-depleted stem cell transplant. The receptors shown here come from a boy under two years old who had a stem cell transplant for Wiskott-Aldrich syndrome, so the T cells may come from the graft donor.

J is TRBJ2-5 and V is TRBV7-2, with D possibly TRBD2 on 5 matching bases. CDR1 is SGHTA, CDR2 FQGNSA, per germline. This CDR3 comprises 12 residues. V was pared by 7 bases and J by 7 bases, with 13 bases between. The CDR3 nucleotides are TGTGCCAGCACCCGACCCGCGGGGACCCAGTACTTC. Translated, it gives CASTRPAGTQYF.

The gene calls are TRBV18 and TRBJ2-1; perhaps TRBD2 as D (6 bases). The V end was cut by 0 bases, the J end by 8 bases, with 17 bases between. This CDR3 has 16 amino acids. Germline V gene lookup returns CDR1 KGHSH and CDR2 LQKENI. The CDR3 loop reads CASSPPFRGGSDEQFF. The CDR3 coding sequence is TGTGCCAGCTCACCACCCTTTCGGGGAGGCTCTGATGAGCAGTTCTTC.

This clonotype was recorded a few times. The chain uses TRBV9 and TRBJ1-1; D is possibly TRBD1 (5 bases). V was clipped by 0 bases and J by 3 bases, with 9 bases between them. This CDR3 spans 14 amino acids. From germline, CDR1 is SGDLS and CDR2 YYNGEE. The chain's CDR3 is CASSVDGGDTEAFF. The DNA for the CDR3 is TGTGCCAGCAGCGTAGACGGGGGGGACACTGAAGCTTTCTTT.

This clonotype appeared a few times. The chain joins TRBV15 to TRBJ1-5; D is ambiguous. The germline V gene has CDR1 LNHNV and CDR2 YYDKDF (reference sequence). There are 13 residues in the CDR3. V gave up 1 base and J gave up 7 bases, with 8 bases separating them. As DNA, the CDR3 is TGTGCCACCAGCAGAGTACGGGGACAGCCCCAGCATTTT. Its translation: CATSRVRGQPQHF.

The sample holds a few counts of this clonotype. This chain uses TRBV7-2 with TRBJ2-7; 8 bases agree with TRBD2. The CDR3 length is 16 residues. Germline V gene lookup returns CDR1 SGHTA and CDR2 FQGNSA. J was trimmed by 1 base and V by 5 bases; bases with no gene match: 10. The CDR3 reads CASSTGLATSSYEQYF. The CDR3 DNA reads TGTGCCAGCAGCACAGGACTAGCAACATCGTCCTACGAGCAGTACTTC.

The chain carries TRBV3-1 and TRBJ2-3, with TRBD2 matching 15 bases. This CDR3 contains 18 residues. CDR1 is LGHDT and CDR2 is YNNKEL in the germline V gene (reference sequence). After removal of 4 bases from V and 7 bases from J, the junction contained 12 bases not matched to a gene. The CDR3 DNA sequence: TGTGCCAGCAGCCCTAAAGGACTAGCGGGAGGGCTGTGGAATACGCAGTATTTT. Translation: CASSPKGLAGGLWNTQYF.

V usage is TRBV11-2 and J usage is TRBJ2-7; a possible D gene is TRBD1 (6 bases). The V gene lost 5 bases and the J gene lost 2 bases, with 13 bases spanning the gap. The CDR3 contains 14 residues. Per the germline V gene, CDR1 is SGHAT and CDR2 is FQNNGV. The CDR3 sequence is CASSRRDTAYEQYF. The CDR3 DNA follows: TGTGCCAGCAGCCGCCGGGACACCGCCTACGAGCAGTACTTC.

The V call is TRBV12-3 or TRBV12-4, the J call TRBJ2-5; 9 bases agree with TRBD2. This CDR3 has 15 amino acids. The V gene end was trimmed by 3 bases and the J gene end by 5 bases; junction bases not matched to a gene: 7. This chain's CDR3 is CASSFGRGGRETQYF. CDR3 DNA: TGTGCCAGCAGTTTTGGGCGGGGGGGCCGGGAGACCCAGTACTTC.

This clonotype appeared a few times. V is TRBV11-1 and J is TRBJ2-1; 9 nucleotides line up with TRBD2. V lost 4 bases to trimming and J lost 3 bases; unmatched junction nucleotides: 13. From germline, CDR1 is SGHAT and CDR2 FQDESV (reference sequence). CDR3 length: 18 residues. CDR3: CASSSNSGGYFDYNEQFF. CDR3 coding DNA: TGTGCCAGCAGCTCCAACAGCGGGGGGTACTTCGACTACAATGAGCAGTTCTTC.

This clonotype was picked up a small number of times. V and J are TRBV5-6 and TRBJ2-7; possible D gene TRBD2, 5 bases. Trimming removed 4 bases at V and 1 base at J, with 15 bases between. Germline V lookup: CDR1 SGHDT, CDR2 YYEEEE. This CDR3 is 15 amino acids long. CDR3 coding DNA: TGTGCCAGCAGCACCCGGGGAACCGGTTCCTACGAGCAGTACTTC. Its translation: CASSTRGTGSYEQYF.

This clonotype was detected only a few times. CDR3 in DNA: TGCGCCAGCAGCCCGCGAGGCCCCTCGGGGAATGAGCAGTTCTTC. This sequence encodes CASSPRGPSGNEQFF. The rearrangement links TRBV4-1 to TRBJ2-1, with D tentatively TRBD2 (5 bases). Trimming shortened V by 4 bases and J by 7 bases, and 17 bases separated the two germline ends. Germline V gene sequence: CDR1 MGHRA, CDR2 YSYEKL. The CDR3 contains 15 residues.

This clonotype was counted between two and nine times. V is TRBV7-9 and J is TRBJ1-4; possibly TRBD1 for D (6 bases). Trimming shortened V by 4 bases and J by 0 bases, and 9 bases separated the two germline ends. Germline V gives CDR1 SEHNR, CDR2 FQNEAQ (reference sequence). This CDR3 comprises 15 residues. The CDR3 DNA is TGTGCCAGCAGCTCGTGGACAGCAACTAATGAAAAACTGTTTTTT. This translates into CASSSWTATNEKLFF. Looking up the rest from reference TRBV7-9 and TRBJ1-4 gives the full variable domain: DTGVSQNPRHKITKRGQNVTFRCDPISEHNRLYWYRQTLGQGPEFLTYFQNEAQLEKSRLLSDRFSAERPKGSFSTLEIQRTEQGDSAMYLCASSSWTATNEKLFFGSGTQLSVL.

The chain combines TRBV24-1 with TRBJ2-2; 7 bases are shared with TRBD1. This CDR3 is 14 amino acids long. The J segment lost 3 bases and the V segment lost 3 bases, leaving 0 bases of the junction unmatched. The germline CDR1 and CDR2 sequences are KGHDR and SFDVKD. The CDR3 DNA is TGTGCCACCAGTGATACAGGGGACACCGGGGAGCTGTTTTTT. This translates into CATSDTGDTGELFF.

The gene calls are TRBV20-1 and TRBJ2-7, with 13 bases matching TRBD2. The ends lost 5 bases at V and 2 bases at J; junction bases unmatched: 6. In germline, CDR1 is DFQATT, CDR2 SNEGSKA (reference sequence). The CDR3 has 15 amino acids. The CDR3 loop is CSAPQTSGRTYEQYF. The CDR3 region has the DNA TGCAGTGCTCCCCAGACTAGCGGGAGGACCTACGAGCAGTACTTC.

The DNA of the CDR3 is TGTGCCAGCAGCTGGGCGAGTTCGAACACCGGGGAGCTGTTTTTT. This translates into CASSWASSNTGELFF. V and J are TRBV9 and TRBJ2-2; D call uncertain. This CDR3 has 15 amino acids. CDR1 and CDR2 (germline): SGDLS, YYNGEE. V lost 4 bases to trimming and J lost 0 bases, with 10 bases between them.

The chain recombines TRBV12-3 or TRBV12-4 with TRBJ2-5; 7 nucleotides match TRBD1. V trimming: 5 bases; J trimming: 5 bases; junction bases outside the gene matches: 5. The CDR3 extends over 13 amino acids. DNA for the CDR3: TGTGCCAGCAGTCCGACAGGGTACGAGACCCAGTACTTC. Encoded protein: CASSPTGYETQYF.

This clonotype was seen a few times. The chain joins TRBV4-1 to TRBJ2-1; a weak D match, TRBD2 (6 bases). Germline CDR1 MGHRA, CDR2 YSYEKL. Trimming cost V 1 base and J 10 bases, with 8 bases left between them. This CDR3 is 12 amino acids long. In nucleotides, the CDR3 is TGCGCCAGCAGCCAAGTCCTAGCGGAGCAGTTCTTC. This sequence encodes CASSQVLAEQFF.

The chain joins TRBV12-3 or TRBV12-4 to TRBJ2-1; D is unclear. Trimming shortened V by 5 bases and J by 0 bases, and 14 bases separated the two germline ends. CDR3 length equals 16 residues. CDR3 protein: CASSRFGFLSYNEQFF. CDR3 sequence (DNA): TGTGCCAGCAGTCGCTTCGGGTTCCTCTCCTACAATGAGCAGTTCTTC.

The J gene is TRBJ1-2, the V gene TRBV10-3; 8 positions match TRBD1. The junction had 5 bases not matched to a gene; V was cut back by 0 bases and J by 2 bases. The CDR3 length is 16 residues. Per germline, CDR1 ENHRY and CDR2 SYGVKD. Here the CDR3 reads CAISESRTGPNYGYTF. The CDR3 DNA reads TGTGCCATCAGTGAGTCCAGGACAGGGCCAAACTATGGCTACACCTTC.

This clonotype was seen a handful of times. V and J are TRBV12-3 or TRBV12-4 and TRBJ2-2, with 7 bases lining up with TRBD2. There are 16 residues in the CDR3. The trim removed 3 bases at V and 0 bases at J, leaving 4 bases unmatched. Here the CDR3 reads CASSFLGLSNTGELFF. DNA of the CDR3: TGTGCCAGCAGTTTCCTGGGACTATCGAACACCGGGGAGCTGTTTTTT.

This clonotype was seen a few times. V and J are TRBV6-5 and TRBJ2-2, with D possibly matching TRBD1 (6 bases). CDR1 and CDR2 (germline): MNHEY, SVGAGI. CDR3 length: 14 amino acids. V was trimmed by 2 bases and J by 5 bases, leaving 9 bases between them. CDR3 region: CASSYLDRTGELFF. CDR3 nucleotide sequence: TGTGCCAGCAGTTACCTCGACAGGACCGGGGAGCTGTTTTTT.

The V gene is TRBV5-1, the J gene TRBJ2-3, with TRBD2 matching 11 bases. In germline, CDR1 is SGHRS, CDR2 YFSETQ. CDR3 length equals 18 residues. The V segment lost 1 base and the J segment 3 bases; nucleotides outside the gene matches: 10. CDR3 residues: CASSLPLVAGGPTDTQYF. CDR3 DNA sequence: TGCGCCAGCAGCTTGCCTCTTGTAGCGGGGGGGCCGACAGATACGCAGTATTTT. Full variable domain (missing parts from reference TRBV5-1 and TRBJ2-3): KAGVTQTPRYLIKTRGQQVTLSCSPISGHRSVSWYQQTPGQGLQFLFEYFSETQRNKGNFPGRFSGRQFSNSRSEMNVSTLELGDSALYLCASSLPLVAGGPTDTQYFGPGTRLTVL.

This clonotype was detected only a few times. The J gene is TRBJ2-7, the V gene TRBV11-2, with 8 bases identical to TRBD1. Germline values: CDR1 SGHAT, CDR2 FQNNGV. The CDR3 runs 17 residues. V dropped 1 base and J dropped 5; count of bases not matched to a gene: 13. The CDR3 region is CASSLAKGTGKLDEQYF. DNA of the CDR3: TGTGCCAGCAGCTTAGCTAAGGGGACAGGAAAGCTCGACGAGCAGTACTTC.

The rearrangement uses TRBV24-1 and TRBJ2-1; unclear D gene. The CDR3 is made up of 14 amino acids. Trimming stripped 6 bases from V and 8 bases from J, with 16 bases between. CDR1 and CDR2 from the germline V gene are KGHDR and SFDVKD. The CDR3 DNA sequence: TGTGCCACCAGTAAGAAAGCCACCGTAGATGAGCAGTTCTTC. Amino acids: CATSKKATVDEQFF.

The rearrangement links TRBV7-6 to TRBJ2-7, with a possible D match to TRBD1 (6 bases). CDR1 SGHVS and CDR2 FNYEAQ come from the germline V gene. The CDR3 is 13 amino acids. The V end was cut by 2 bases, the J end by 5 bases, with 10 bases between. The CDR3 here is CASSLTGINEQYF. CDR3 bases: TGTGCCAGCAGCTTAACAGGGATTAACGAGCAGTACTTC.

There are a few counts of this clonotype. V gene TRBV2 combines with J gene TRBJ2-3; 7 nucleotides align to TRBD1. Germline lookup yields CDR1 SNHLY and CDR2 FYNNEI. The CDR3 runs to 14 residues. V lost 2 bases, J lost 14 bases, and 13 bases stayed unmatched. In DNA, the CDR3 is TGTGCCAGCAGTGAATGGGCATGGACAGGCCCTCGGTATTTT. It yields the protein CASSEWAWTGPRYF.

This clonotype was seen a few times. This rearrangement joins TRBV4-3 to TRBJ2-2, with 11 bases that match TRBD1. V lost 2 bases, J lost 5 bases, and 4 bases stayed unmatched. The CDR3 length is 16 residues. The V gene's germline CDR1 is LGHNA and CDR2 YSLEER. As DNA, the CDR3 is TGCGCCAGCAGCCAAAGGACAGGGGGCTTGACCGGGGAGCTGTTTTTT. Protein sequence: CASSQRTGGLTGELFF.

In its sample, this clonotype was seen a few times. The chain links TRBV29-1 to TRBJ2-7, with D hard to call. This CDR3 region has 12 residues. The germline V gene encodes CDR1 SQVTM and CDR2 ANQGSEA. Trimming cost V 8 bases and J 2 bases, with 13 bases left between them. The CDR3 DNA reads TGCAGCTGTTCGGACGGAGCCTACGAGCAGTACTTC. The encoded protein is CSCSDGAYEQYF.

The J gene is TRBJ2-6, the V gene TRBV6-5; D call uncertain. Per the germline V gene, CDR1 is MNHEY and CDR2 is SVGAGI. Between the trimmed V and J ends, which lost 6 bases and 0 bases, there was a span of 3 bases. The CDR3 has 13 amino acids. CDR3 DNA: TGTGCCAGCAGCACCTCTGGGGCCAACGTCCTGACTTTC. It yields the protein CASSTSGANVLTF.

This chain uses TRBV5-6 with TRBJ2-2; the D gene is possibly TRBD2 (6 bases). V was trimmed by 3 bases and J by 5 bases, leaving 17 bases between them. There are 16 residues in the CDR3. CDR1 is SGHDT and CDR2 is YYEEEE in the germline V gene. CDR3 amino acids: CASSWRGLIKTGELFF. CDR3 sequence (DNA): TGTGCCAGCAGCTGGAGGGGCCTAATCAAAACCGGGGAGCTGTTTTTT. The whole variable domain, remainder taken from reference TRBV5-6 and TRBJ2-2, is DAGVTQSPTHLIKTRGQQVTLRCSPKSGHDTVSWYQQALGQGPQFIFQYYEEEERQRGNFPDRFSGHQFPNYSSELNVNALLLGDSALYLCASSWRGLIKTGELFFGEGSRLTVL.

The J gene is TRBJ2-4, the V gene TRBV6-2 or TRBV6-3, with 8 bases fitting TRBD1. J gave up 2 bases and V 5 bases, and 5 bases lay outside the gene matches. This CDR3 has 15 amino acids. The germline gives CDR1 MNHEY, CDR2 SVGEGT. The CDR3 region is CASSRRQGTKNIQYF. CDR3 nucleotide sequence: TGTGCCAGCAGTCGTCGACAGGGGACCAAAAACATTCAGTACTTC.

The sample holds a few counts of this clonotype. The chain recombines TRBV6-2 or TRBV6-3 with TRBJ2-7; D remains unclear. Trimming removed 2 bases at V and 2 bases at J, with 10 bases between. Germline CDR1 and CDR2: MNHEY and SVGEGT. The CDR3 length is 14 residues. As DNA, the CDR3 is TGTGCCAGCAGTTACGGACCGCCAACCTACGAGCAGTACTTC. As protein: CASSYGPPTYEQYF.